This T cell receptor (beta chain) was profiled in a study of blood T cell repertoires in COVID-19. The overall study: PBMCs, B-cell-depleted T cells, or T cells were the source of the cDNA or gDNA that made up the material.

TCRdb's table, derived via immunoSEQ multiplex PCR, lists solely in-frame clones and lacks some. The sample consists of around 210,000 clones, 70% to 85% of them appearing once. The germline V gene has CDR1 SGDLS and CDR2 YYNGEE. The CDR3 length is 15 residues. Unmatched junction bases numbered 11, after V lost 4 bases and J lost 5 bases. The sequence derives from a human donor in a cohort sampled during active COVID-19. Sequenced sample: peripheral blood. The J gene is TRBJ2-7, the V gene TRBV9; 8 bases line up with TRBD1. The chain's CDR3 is CASSFGQGPYNEQYF. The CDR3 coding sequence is TGTGCCAGCAGCTTCGGACAGGGACCTTACAACGAGCAGTACTTC.